This passage covers 15 T cell receptor beta chains from one sample sequenced in a study of blood T cell repertoires in COVID-19. Generated by immunoSEQ multiplex PCR, the TCRdb table keeps only in-frame clones and is missing some. The sample records around 170,000 clones, roughly 70% being singletons. Sequences were obtained from peripheral blood. Source of these receptors: a woman older than 75 with acute or convalescent COVID-19.

Remarks on this clone: Other DNA variants within this sample encode the same CDR3. This chain connects TRBV4-2 to TRBJ1-5; D gene unclear. The germline V and J ends were trimmed by 0 bases and 4 bases, with 7 bases remaining between them. Germline values: CDR1 LGHNA, CDR2 YNFKEQ. CDR3 length: 14 amino acids. The CDR3 region is CASSQETGNQPQHF. The CDR3 region has the DNA TGTGCCAGCAGCCAAGAGACGGGGAATCAGCCCCAGCATTTT.

The chain links TRBV15 to TRBJ2-7, with 9 positions matching TRBD2. The V segment lost 0 bases and the J segment 3 bases; nucleotides outside the gene matches: 6. The CDR3 is 16 residues long. Germline lookup yields CDR1 LNHNV and CDR2 YYDKDF (reference sequence). The CDR3 here is CATSREGSGSIYEQYF. As DNA, the CDR3 is TGTGCCACCAGCAGAGAGGGTAGCGGGAGTATCTACGAGCAGTACTTC.

The chain recombines TRBV5-1 with TRBJ2-1, with unresolved D. The germline CDR1 and CDR2 sequences are SGHRS and YFSETQ. The CDR3 extends over 13 amino acids. V dropped 0 bases and J dropped 6 bases, with 7 bases sitting between them. CDR3 loop: CASSLGTGNEQFF. For the CDR3, the DNA is TGCGCCAGCAGCTTGGGTACCGGCAATGAGCAGTTCTTC.

The chain is built from TRBV15 and TRBJ2-1, with TRBD2 identical over 10 bases. Germline-derived CDR1 and CDR2 are LNHNV and YYDKDF (reference sequence). The CDR3 runs to 19 residues. Trimming took 5 bases from V and 0 from J; bases not matched to a gene: 13. The CDR3 here is CATSGSGRASRSSYNEQFF. CDR3 coding DNA: TGTGCCACCAGCGGGAGCGGGAGGGCTTCTCGGAGCTCCTACAATGAGCAGTTCTTC.

The rearrangement links TRBV5-4 to TRBJ1-4, with D possibly matching TRBD1 (6 bases). CDR3 length equals 14 residues. V was clipped by 1 base and J by 7 bases, with 11 bases between them. In germline, CDR1 is SGHNT, CDR2 YYREEE (reference sequence). The CDR3 DNA reads as TGTGCCAGCAGCTTGCAGGGGAGGGGTGAAAAACTGTTTTTT. This translates into CASSLQGRGEKLFF.

In this sample, this clone turned up once. V and J are TRBV7-8 and TRBJ2-5; TRBD2 is a possible D gene (6 bases). V lost 5 bases and J 1 base, leaving 14 bases between the germline ends. The germline CDR1 and CDR2 sequences are SGHVS and FQNEAQ. This CDR3 has 15 residues. The CDR3 DNA sequence: TGTGCCAGCAGCCCGTACCGGGACTCCCAAGAGACCCAGTACTTC. Its translation: CASSPYRDSQETQYF.

In DNA, the CDR3 is TGCGGACATGGGACAGGGGATGGCTACACCTTC. Its translation is CGHGTGDGYTF. The V gene is TRBV20-1, the J gene TRBJ1-2, with 10 bases lining up with TRBD1. This CDR3 is built from 11 residues. CDR1 is DFQATT, CDR2 SNEGSKA, per germline (reference sequence).

The V gene is TRBV18, the J gene TRBJ1-1; 7 nucleotides match TRBD1. The ends lost 2 bases at V and 2 bases at J; junction bases unmatched: 2. The germline CDR1 and CDR2 sequences are KGHSH and LQKENI. CDR3 length: 14 amino acids. The CDR3 reads CASSPGTANTEAFF. The CDR3 DNA reads TGTGCCAGCTCACCAGGGACAGCCAACACTGAAGCTTTCTTT.

This clone appeared a few times. This chain connects TRBV4-1 to TRBJ1-1; D uncertain. This CDR3 comprises 13 residues. Germline assignment: CDR1 MGHRA and CDR2 YSYEKL. V dropped 8 bases and J dropped 0 bases, with 10 bases sitting between them. The CDR3 sequence is CASRGLLNTEAFF. In nucleotides, the CDR3 is TGCGCCAGCCGCGGACTTTTGAACACTGAAGCTTTCTTT.

This clone was counted only a few times. This sequence joins TRBV24-1 and TRBJ2-1; a possible D gene is TRBD2 (6 bases). V lost 5 bases and J 9 bases, leaving 10 bases between the germline ends. The CDR3 runs 12 residues. Germline V gene sequence: CDR1 KGHDR, CDR2 SFDVKD. In DNA, the CDR3 is TGTGCCACCAGTGGGCAGGGAGGTGAGCAGTTCTTC. Translation gives CATSGQGGEQFF.

V usage is TRBV7-6 and J usage is TRBJ2-3; 14 nucleotides align to TRBD2. The V and J ends lost 3 bases and 5 bases, in that order; junction bases with no gene match: 7. Germline lookup yields CDR1 SGHVS and CDR2 FNYEAQ. The CDR3 consists of 17 residues. The CDR3 protein is CASSLQGTSGSRDTQYF. The CDR3, as DNA: TGTGCCAGCAGCTTGCAGGGGACTAGCGGGAGTAGAGATACGCAGTATTTT.

The V call is TRBV7-2, the J call TRBJ1-5, with D unresolved. Between the trimmed V and J ends, which lost 4 bases and 7 bases, there was a span of 11 bases. CDR1 is SGHTA, CDR2 FQGNSA, per germline. The CDR3 loop spans 13 amino acids. The CDR3 DNA reads TGTGCCAGCAGCTCAGAGGCCGGGCAGCCCCAGCATTTT. This translates into CASSSEAGQPQHF. Based on the CDR3 plus reference TRBV7-2 and TRBJ1-5, the full variable domain is GAGVSQSPSNKVTEKGKDVELRCDPISGHTALYWYRQSLGQGLEFLIYFQGNSAPDKSGLPSDRFSAERTGGSVSTLTIQRTQQEDSAVYLCASSSEAGQPQHFGDGTRLSIL.

As to this clone: At one boundary the junction diverges from the germline segment, which might be a read error. The genes are TRBV18 and TRBJ1-1; a possible D gene is TRBD1 (5 bases). This CDR3 has 15 residues. Germline V gives CDR1 KGHSH, CDR2 LQKENI. CDR3 DNA: TGTGCCACCTCAATCGGGGGAGCCAGCAACACTGAAGCTTTCTTT. It yields the protein CATSIGGASNTEAFF.

The chain joins TRBV9 to TRBJ2-1, with D possibly TRBD2 on 6 matching bases. This CDR3 region has 15 residues. Germline V gene lookup returns CDR1 SGDLS and CDR2 YYNGEE. V lost 2 bases and J lost 1, with 10 bases in between. CDR3 region: CASSVSGPSYNEQFF. CDR3 DNA sequence: TGTGCCAGCAGCGTTAGCGGTCCTTCCTACAATGAGCAGTTCTTC.

This clone was seen a handful of times. The chain joins TRBV18 to TRBJ1-1; TRBD1 is a possible D gene (6 bases). The CDR3 loop spans 13 amino acids. The V end lost 10 bases, the J end lost 3 bases, and 15 bases lay between the germline ends. Germline V gene sequence: CDR1 KGHSH, CDR2 LQKENI. CDR3 sequence: CATKGGQDTEAFF. DNA for the CDR3: TGTGCCACCAAAGGGGGTCAGGACACTGAAGCTTTCTTT.